The present T cell receptor beta chain was sequenced within a study of shared clonotypes between healthy human individuals. This table comes from immunoSEQ multiplex PCR, and its TCRdb copy is limited to in-frame clones, with some not included. Of roughly 1,800,000 clones in the sample, about 94% were seen once. Naive CD8 cells were CD45RO-negative, positively selected for CCR7, excluding terminally differentiated effector memory CD45RA+ cells. Germline V lookup: CDR1 MNHEY, CDR2 SVGAGI. V was shortened by 8 bases and J by 4 bases, with 8 bases between the two germline ends. The CDR3 extends over 12 amino acids.

This chain connects TRBV6-5 to TRBJ2-2, with unresolved D. The TCR originated in a man aged 18 to 30 in good health. Material: naive CD8+ T cells sorted from blood. The CDR3 region is CASLDGTGELFF. The CDR3 DNA sequence: TGTGCCAGCTTGGACGGCACCGGGGAGCTGTTTTTT.